This note documents a single TCR beta chain sequence. Its antigen is not identified. The length of the CDR3 is 14 residues. Trimming left V 4 bases short and J 2 bases short, with 11 bases between. This entry is derived from a study of identical twins. The study's findings and limits: In beta out-of-frame sequences, the excess sharing between twins was weaker. Modeled out-of-frame TCR alpha sharing in monozygotic twins fell below observed levels. There was an excess of low generation probability in the out-of-frame alpha sequences that twins shared.

TCRdb re-analysed the 5' RACE reads in MiXCR, keeping a single row per CDR3 protein. The sample lists 400,000 to 500,000 distinct CDR3 sequences; about 18% were seen once. This chain connects TRBV12-3 or TRBV12-4 to TRBJ2-5; tentatively, D is TRBD1 (5 bases). Material: naive T cells sorted from blood. The sequence was collected from a man in his forties or fifties in good health. The CDR3 loop reads CASSSTQAQETQYF. The CDR3 nucleotides read TGTGCCAGCAGTTCGACACAGGCTCAAGAGACCCAGTACTTC.